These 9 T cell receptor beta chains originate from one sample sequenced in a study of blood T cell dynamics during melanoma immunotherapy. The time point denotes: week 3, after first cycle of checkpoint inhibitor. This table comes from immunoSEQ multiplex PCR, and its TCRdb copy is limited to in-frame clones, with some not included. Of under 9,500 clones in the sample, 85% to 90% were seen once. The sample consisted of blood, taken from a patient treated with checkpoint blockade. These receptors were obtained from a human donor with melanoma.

The DNA for the CDR3 is TGTGCCAGCTCACCACAGACAGGGGGCTTGGAGACCCAGTACTTC. It yields the protein CASSPQTGGLETQYF. V gene TRBV18 combines with J gene TRBJ2-5; TRBD1 aligns across 10 bases. The CDR3 consists of 15 residues. V dropped 1 base and J dropped 5; count of bases not matched to a gene: 4. The germline gives CDR1 KGHSH, CDR2 LQKENI.

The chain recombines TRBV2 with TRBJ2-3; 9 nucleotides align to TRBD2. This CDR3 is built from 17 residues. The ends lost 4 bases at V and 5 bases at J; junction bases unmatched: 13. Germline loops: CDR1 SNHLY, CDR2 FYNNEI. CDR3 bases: TGTGCCAGCAGTGGAGGGGCGGGGGGGCCCCGTGGAGATACGCAGTATTTT. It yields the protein CASSGGAGGPRGDTQYF.

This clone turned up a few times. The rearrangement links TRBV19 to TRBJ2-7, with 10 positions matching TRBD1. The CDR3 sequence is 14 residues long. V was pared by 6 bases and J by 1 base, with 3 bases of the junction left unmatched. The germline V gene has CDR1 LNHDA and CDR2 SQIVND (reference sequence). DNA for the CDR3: TGTGCCAGTAGAGGACAGGGGGGGTCCTACGAGCAGTACTTC. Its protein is CASRGQGGSYEQYF.

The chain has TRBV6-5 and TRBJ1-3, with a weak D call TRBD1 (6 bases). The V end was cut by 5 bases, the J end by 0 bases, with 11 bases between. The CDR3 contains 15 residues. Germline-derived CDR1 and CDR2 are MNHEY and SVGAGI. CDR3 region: CASSPGTNSGNTIYF. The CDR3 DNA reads TGTGCCAGCAGTCCCGGGACAAACTCTGGAAACACCATATATTTT.

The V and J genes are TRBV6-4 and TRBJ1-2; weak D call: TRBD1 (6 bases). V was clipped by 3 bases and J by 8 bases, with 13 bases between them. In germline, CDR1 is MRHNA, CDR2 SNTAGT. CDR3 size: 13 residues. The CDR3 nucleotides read TGTGCCAGCAGTGAACAGGGATTAGGCGGCTACACCTTC. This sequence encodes CASSEQGLGGYTF.

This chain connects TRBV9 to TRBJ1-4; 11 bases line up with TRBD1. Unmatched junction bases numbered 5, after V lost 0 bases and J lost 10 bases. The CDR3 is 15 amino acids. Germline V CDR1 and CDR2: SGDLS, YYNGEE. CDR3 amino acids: CASSVEGQGARKLFF. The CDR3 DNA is TGTGCCAGCAGCGTAGAAGGACAGGGGGCCCGAAAACTGTTTTTT.

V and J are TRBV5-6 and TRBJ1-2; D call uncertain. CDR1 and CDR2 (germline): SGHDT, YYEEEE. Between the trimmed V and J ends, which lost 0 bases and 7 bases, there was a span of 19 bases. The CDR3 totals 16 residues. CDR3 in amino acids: CASSLVGWSGSRGYTF. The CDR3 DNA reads TGTGCCAGCAGCTTGGTGGGGTGGTCTGGGAGTCGTGGCTACACCTTC.

CDR3 protein: CASARQAGGTIYF. The CDR3, as DNA: TGTGCCAGCGCAAGACAAGCCGGGGGCACCATATATTTT. This chain connects TRBV2 to TRBJ1-3; a weak D match, TRBD1 (5 bases). Per germline, CDR1 SNHLY and CDR2 FYNNEI. Between the trimmed V and J ends, which lost 8 bases and 9 bases, there was a span of 17 bases. The CDR3 is 13 residues long.

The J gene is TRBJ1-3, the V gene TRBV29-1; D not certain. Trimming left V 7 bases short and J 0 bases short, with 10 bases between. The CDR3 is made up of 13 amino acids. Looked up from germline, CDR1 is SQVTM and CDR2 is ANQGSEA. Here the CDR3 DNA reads TGCAGCGCCAGGATAGTCTCTGGAAACACCATATATTTT. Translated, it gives CSARIVSGNTIYF.